This T cell receptor beta chain was sequenced for a study of cytomegalovirus exposure and HLA in healthy donors. Study-level findings and limits: A few CMV-associated chains were confirmed in vitro to be specific for CMV antigens. Subsequent analysis showed first-cohort TCR clusters tending to co-occur in around 110 validation repertoires. Overall, approximately 150 TCR beta chains were annotated as cytomegalovirus-associated.

The data were produced by immunoSEQ multiplex PCR, yet TCRdb's version contains in-frame clones alone and is incomplete. The table records about 130,000 clones, roughly nine tenths of them present only once. With regard to this clone: Its specificity is not known.

Germline CDR1 SGHTA, CDR2 FQGNSA. The V gene end was trimmed by 8 bases and the J gene end by 2 bases; junction bases not matched to a gene: 8. The CDR3 contains 14 residues. V is TRBV7-2 and J is TRBJ2-7, with TRBD2 matching over 8 bases. Sequenced: PBMCs. This receptor was obtained from a woman in her late teens or twenties in good health and CMV-seronegative. CDR3 bases: TGTGCCAGCCGAAATAGCGGGATTACCTACGAGCAGTACTTC. Residues: CASRNSGITYEQYF.